This T cell receptor beta chain came from a study of blood T cell repertoires in COVID-19. Study-wide context: From T cells, B-cell-depleted T cells, or PBMCs came the material, which was cDNA or gDNA.

CDR1 is SGHVS and CDR2 is FQNEAQ in the germline V gene. This CDR3 contains 15 residues. V was trimmed by 2 bases and J by 5 bases, leaving 13 bases between them. Authors' data handling: Amplification with reference gene primers provided the estimates of nucleated cell counts. This table comes from immunoSEQ multiplex PCR, and its TCRdb copy is limited to in-frame clones, with some not included. V, J and clone size were drawn from that table, and D and trimming were deduced from the DNA. The top ten hold 5% to 5.5% of the sample, which has 71,000 or so clones, less than 95% seen once. The gene calls are TRBV7-8 and TRBJ1-5; no firm D call. The receptor was isolated from a woman under 30 with acute or convalescent COVID-19. The material sequenced was peripheral blood. CDR3 DNA sequence: TGTGCCAGCAGCTTACATTGGTCCGGGGATCAGCCCCAGCATTTT. Its translation is CASSLHWSGDQPQHF.